One sample yielded the 28 T cell receptor beta chains listed below, sequenced in a study of cytomegalovirus exposure and HLA in healthy donors. A multiplex PCR was run with 60 Vbeta primers and 13 Jbeta primers. Here immunoSEQ multiplex PCR was the method, and the copy in TCRdb shows in-frame clones only, minus some. The sample lists some 100,000 clones, roughly 79% occurring once. Sequencing input: PBMCs. Every receptor here comes from a woman between 65 and 79 years old in good health and CMV-seropositive.

The rearrangement uses TRBV6-5 and TRBJ2-7; D might be TRBD1 (6 bases). The germline V and J ends were trimmed by 2 bases and 4 bases, with 12 bases remaining between them. The germline CDR1 and CDR2 sequences are MNHEY and SVGAGI. The CDR3 spans 14 residues. The DNA of the CDR3 is TGTGCCAGCAGTTACACACTAGGGGGTTACGAGCAGTACTTC. Amino acid sequence: CASSYTLGGYEQYF.

The rearrangement links TRBV18 to TRBJ1-6, with D unresolved. V was trimmed by 3 bases and J by 0 bases, leaving 6 bases between them. Germline V lookup: CDR1 KGHSH, CDR2 LQKENI. The CDR3 is 15 amino acids. The CDR3 DNA is TGTGCCAGCTCACCTCGGGGCTCCTATAATTCACCCCTCCACTTT. Translating it yields CASSPRGSYNSPLHF.

V gene TRBV19 combines with J gene TRBJ1-1; D may be TRBD1 (6 bases). The CDR3 runs to 14 residues. V lost 3 bases to trimming and J lost 3 bases, with 11 bases between them. The germline V gene has CDR1 LNHDA and CDR2 SQIVND (reference sequence). The CDR3 DNA sequence: TGTGCCAGTAGTATCCGGGGGGCGGACACTGAAGCTTTCTTT. Protein product: CASSIRGADTEAFF. The full variable domain, with the rest looked up from reference TRBV19 and TRBJ1-1, is DGGITQSPKYLFRKEGQNVTLSCEQNLNHDAMYWYRQDPGQGLRLIYYSQIVNDFQKGDIAEGYSVSREKKESFPLTVTSAQKNPTAFYLCASSIRGADTEAFFGQGTRLTVV.

The chain recombines TRBV5-6 with TRBJ2-3, with 8 bases matching TRBD2. Germline CDR1 and CDR2: SGHDT and YYEEEE. The CDR3 is 16 amino acids. The V gene end was trimmed by 3 bases and the J gene end by 0 bases; junction bases not matched to a gene: 6. Written as DNA, the CDR3 is TGTGCCAGCAGCTCCTTCCCTAGCGGGAGCACAGATACGCAGTATTTT. Its protein is CASSSFPSGSTDTQYF.

This clone was recorded once. The J gene is TRBJ1-5, the V gene TRBV2; D remains ambiguous. In germline, CDR1 is SNHLY, CDR2 FYNNEI. CDR3 size: 13 residues. V was pared by 2 bases and J by 2 bases, with 4 bases between. As DNA, the CDR3 is TGTGCCAGCAGTGAAAGCCGCAATCAGCCCCAGCATTTT. It translates to CASSESRNQPQHF.

This chain links TRBV6-6 with TRBJ1-6; D call uncertain. V was shortened by 0 bases and J by 19 bases, with 16 bases between the two germline ends. Germline CDR1 MNHNY, CDR2 SVGAGI (reference sequence). CDR3 length equals 13 residues. CDR3 sequence (DNA): TGTGCCAGCAGTTACTCGCGTTTCGGGGTGGTTCACTTT. It yields the protein CASSYSRFGVVHF.

CDR3 amino acids: CASSRRQGGTGELFF. CDR3 sequence (DNA): TGTGCCAGCAGCAGACGACAGGGCGGCACCGGGGAGCTGTTTTTT. The gene calls are TRBV7-6 and TRBJ2-2; 7 nucleotides align to TRBD1. With 5 bases clipped from V and 4 bases from J, the junction kept 7 bases outside the gene matches. Germline V CDR1 and CDR2: SGHVS, FNYEAQ. CDR3 length equals 15 residues. The variable domain in full, completed from reference TRBV7-6 and TRBJ2-2, reads GAGVSQSPRYKVTKRGQDVALRCDPISGHVSLYWYRQALGQGPEFLTYFNYEAQQDKSGLPNDRFSAERPEGSISTLTIQRTEQRDSAMYRCASSRRQGGTGELFFGEGSRLTVL.

Turning to this clone: Its ends do not fully match the called genes, so a read error is possible. The rearrangement links TRBV10-1 to TRBJ2-7, with D unclear. CDR3 length equals 13 residues. Germline CDR1 and CDR2: WNHNN and SYGVQD (reference sequence). The CDR3 loop reads CASSESDSHEQYF. Here the CDR3 DNA reads TGCGCCAGCAGTGAGTCCGACTCCCACGAGCAGTACTTC.

This chain connects TRBV27 to TRBJ2-7; D might be TRBD2 (6 bases). CDR1 MNHEY and CDR2 SMNVEV come from the germline V gene (reference sequence). This CDR3 spans 16 amino acids. Trimming cost V 6 bases and J 7 bases, with 25 bases left between them. The CDR3 DNA reads TGTGCCAGCAGCAGACTCAGAGGACTACTTGGGGGAGAGCAGTACTTC. This gives the protein CASSRLRGLLGGEQYF.

The CDR3 protein is CAWSAVGTSGTEQYF. The CDR3 DNA reads TGTGCCTGGAGTGCCGTCGGGACTAGCGGGACCGAGCAGTACTTC. The rearrangement joins TRBV30 to TRBJ2-7; 13 nucleotides match TRBD2. The CDR3 has 15 amino acids. The V gene's germline CDR1 is GTSNPN and CDR2 SVGIG (reference sequence). The trim removed 1 base at V and 6 bases at J, leaving 6 bases unmatched.

In the case of this clone: At one of its ends the junction is not consistent with the germline gene, which may arise from a read error. This chain joins TRBV30 and TRBJ2-7; unclear D gene. Germline CDR1 GTSNPN, CDR2 SVGIG (reference sequence). The CDR3 is 11 amino acids. CDR3 in DNA: TGTGCCTGGAGTGTTGCGGAGAATTTGAACTTC. Amino acids: CAWSVAENLNF.

In DNA, the CDR3 is TGTGCCAGCAGCCTTAGGACTAGCGGTAGCTCCTACAATGAGCAGTTCTTC. Encoded protein: CASSLRTSGSSYNEQFF. This chain connects TRBV27 to TRBJ2-1, with 10 bases lining up with TRBD2. The CDR3 sequence is 17 residues long. Germline V lookup: CDR1 MNHEY, CDR2 SMNVEV (reference sequence). With 6 bases clipped from V and 0 bases from J, the junction kept 8 bases outside the gene matches.

This chain connects TRBV6-4 to TRBJ1-5, with D tentatively TRBD1 (5 bases). Trimming took 3 bases from V and 5 from J, leaving 8 bases between them. CDR3 length: 13 residues. The germline CDR1 and CDR2 sequences are MRHNA and SNTAGT. DNA of the CDR3: TGTGCCAGCAGTGAGGGGCAGGATCAGCCCCAGCATTTT. Translating it yields CASSEGQDQPQHF.

CDR3 amino acids: CASSLEGATVVGYTF. CDR3 sequence (DNA): TGCGCCAGCAGCTTGGAAGGGGCCACCGTTGTTGGCTACACCTTC. The rearrangement links TRBV5-1 to TRBJ1-2, with D possibly matching TRBD1 (5 bases). The V gene's germline CDR1 is SGHRS and CDR2 YFSETQ. The CDR3 is 15 residues long. V was cut by 0 bases and J by 7 bases, with 16 bases left in between.

J is TRBJ2-2 and V is TRBV19; 7 nucleotides agree with TRBD2. The germline V gene has CDR1 LNHDA and CDR2 SQIVND (reference sequence). V lost 11 bases and J lost 5; bases outside the gene matches: 11. The CDR3 totals 14 residues. CDR3 sequence reads: CALRETAGTGELFF. For the CDR3, the DNA is TGTGCCCTACGAGAAACAGCGGGAACCGGGGAGCTGTTTTTT.

The chain employs TRBV7-6 and TRBJ2-7; D is ambiguous. Trimming left V 1 base short and J 6 bases short, with 10 bases between. Germline CDR1 reads SGHVS; CDR2 reads FNYEAQ. CDR3 size: 13 residues. The CDR3 protein is CASSLVGEAEQYF. The CDR3 nucleotides read TGTGCCAGCAGCTTAGTCGGAGAGGCCGAGCAGTACTTC.

This clone was counted between two and nine times. The CDR3 is CASSRVYRDRVLADTQYF. The CDR3 DNA follows: TGTGCCAGCAGCCGCGTATATCGGGACAGGGTCCTTGCAGATACGCAGTATTTT. The chain carries TRBV5-5 and TRBJ2-3, with 9 nucleotides matching TRBD1. With V trimmed by 4 bases and J by 4 bases, 16 bases remained unmatched. This CDR3 is built from 18 residues. Germline CDR1 is SGHKS and CDR2 is YYEKEE (reference sequence).

The chain combines TRBV19 with TRBJ1-3; TRBD1 is a possible D gene (5 bases). The V gene lost 7 bases and the J gene lost 0 bases, with 10 bases spanning the gap. CDR1 is LNHDA and CDR2 is SQIVND in the germline V gene (reference sequence). This CDR3 is 14 amino acids long. The CDR3 bases are TGTGCCAGTACCATACAGGCCTCTGGAAACACCATATATTTT. This codes for CASTIQASGNTIYF.

Details on this clone: At one of its ends the junction is not consistent with the germline gene, which may arise from a read error. The sample carries other DNA sequences with the same CDR3. The chain uses TRBV27 and TRBJ1-4, with D perhaps matching TRBD1 (6 bases). Germline CDR1 MNHEY, CDR2 SMNVEV (reference sequence). The CDR3 is 16 residues long. CDR3: CASSRTPGATNEKLFF. In DNA form, the CDR3 reads TGTGCCAGCAGTCGCACCCCAGGGGCAACTAATGAAAAACTATTTTTT.

This clone was picked up one time. The chain has TRBV9 and TRBJ1-3, with a possible D match to TRBD1 (6 bases). Germline CDR1 reads SGDLS; CDR2 reads YYNGEE. This CDR3 has 17 residues. Trimming cost V 2 bases and J 0 bases, with 15 bases left between them. The CDR3 region is CASSVFQGPNSGNTIYF. The CDR3 DNA follows: TGTGCCAGCAGCGTTTTTCAGGGGCCAAACTCTGGAAACACCATATATTTT. Using reference TRBV9 and TRBJ1-3 for the parts outside the CDR3, the full variable domain is DSGVTQTPKHLITATGQRVTLRCSPRSGDLSVYWYQQSLDQGLQFLIQYYNGEERAKGNILERFSAQQFPDLHSELNLSSLELGDSALYFCASSVFQGPNSGNTIYFGEGSWLTVV.

The J gene is TRBJ2-7, the V gene TRBV7-2, with 12 positions matching TRBD2. Per germline, CDR1 SGHTA and CDR2 FQGNSA. The CDR3 is made up of 15 amino acids. Germline trimming cut 6 bases from V and 4 bases from J; bases unmatched to any gene: 7. CDR3 loop: CASSPTSGRRYEQYF. In nucleotides, the CDR3 is TGTGCCAGCAGTCCCACTAGCGGGAGGAGGTACGAGCAGTACTTC.

The chain has TRBV7-2 and TRBJ1-5, with 7 bases identical to TRBD1. CDR1 is SGHTA and CDR2 is FQGNSA in the germline V gene. Losses at the gene ends were 3 bases for V and 5 bases for J; bases not matched to a gene: 1. The CDR3 is 13 residues long. The CDR3 region has the DNA TGTGCCAGCAGCTTCGACAGGGATCAGCCCCAGCATTTT. Protein sequence: CASSFDRDQPQHF.

The rearrangement uses TRBV6-1 and TRBJ2-5; D gene uncertain. Trimming pared 4 bases from V and 1 base from J, leaving 16 bases between. Germline loops: CDR1 MNHNS, CDR2 SASEGT. This CDR3 comprises 16 residues. CDR3 nucleotides: TGTGCCAGCAGTGTATCACTTAATCAACTCCAAGAGACCCAGTACTTC. This gives the protein CASSVSLNQLQETQYF.

The rearrangement links TRBV27 to TRBJ2-1; possible D gene TRBD2, 5 bases. Germline V CDR1 and CDR2: MNHEY, SMNVEV (reference sequence). With 6 bases removed from V and 4 bases from J, the gap between germline ends came to 19 bases. The CDR3 length is 16 residues. Here the CDR3 reads CASSYPQATGYNEQFF. For the CDR3, the DNA is TGTGCCAGCAGCTACCCCCAAGCGACGGGATACAATGAGCAGTTCTTC.

The rearrangement links TRBV5-6 to TRBJ2-2; 10 nucleotides align to TRBD2. The CDR3 spans 19 residues. CDR1 and CDR2 (germline): SGHDT, YYEEEE. The J segment lost 4 bases and the V segment lost 4 bases, leaving 16 bases of the junction unmatched. The CDR3 here is CASSKLYSGRPVGTGELFF. The CDR3 nucleotides are TGTGCCAGCAGCAAGCTTTATAGCGGGAGGCCTGTTGGCACCGGGGAGCTGTTTTTT.

The V and J genes are TRBV5-4 and TRBJ2-7, with 8 bases lining up with TRBD2. Germline CDR1 is SGHNT and CDR2 is YYREEE (reference sequence). V lost 7 bases and J lost 3; bases outside the gene matches: 12. The CDR3 is made up of 15 amino acids. The CDR3 DNA reads TGTGCCAGCCAACGGGGGGGGAGTGGAGTCTACGAGCAGTACTTC. Its translation is CASQRGGSGVYEQYF.

CDR3 DNA: TGCGCCAGCAGCTGGAAGAGACTAGCGGGAGACTCCTACAATGAGCAGTTCTTC. Translating gives CASSWKRLAGDSYNEQFF. The J gene is TRBJ2-1, the V gene TRBV5-1, with 12 nucleotides matching TRBD2. V dropped 3 bases and J dropped 0; count of bases not matched to a gene: 7. From germline, CDR1 is SGHRS and CDR2 YFSETQ. The CDR3 is 18 amino acids.

J is TRBJ2-1 and V is TRBV5-1; possibly TRBD2 for D (6 bases). Germline CDR1 reads SGHRS; CDR2 reads YFSETQ. This CDR3 comprises 13 residues. Trimming left V 7 bases short and J 8 bases short, with 16 bases between. The CDR3 spells CASQDGGLDEQFF. Here the CDR3 DNA reads TGCGCCAGCCAGGACGGGGGACTTGATGAGCAGTTCTTC. The whole variable domain, filled in from reference TRBV5-1 and TRBJ2-1, reads KAGVTQTPRYLIKTRGQQVTLSCSPISGHRSVSWYQQTPGQGLQFLFEYFSETQRNKGNFPGRFSGRQFSNSRSEMNVSTLELGDSALYLCASQDGGLDEQFFGPGTRLTVL.